This TCR beta chain comes out of a study of T cells in Graves' hyperthyroidism and ophthalmopathy. V shed 5 bases and J shed 4 bases, with 17 bases lying between them. The CDR3 is 16 amino acids. Germline lookup yields CDR1 SGHVS and CDR2 FNYEAQ. There were TCR beta CDR3 regions amplified from RNA transcripts. Researchers ran a first-round RT-PCR on the TCR CDR3 using the HTBI primer set. A single record per CDR3 protein comes from TCRdb applying MiXCR to the multiplex PCR reads. Of around 250,000 distinct CDR3 sequences in the sample, 13% to 15% are singletons; the top ten hold roughly 13%. The sequenced sample consisted of blood. The chain uses TRBV7-6 and TRBJ2-2, with D hard to call. This TCR was recovered from a woman between 40 and 55 years old with Graves' hyperthyroidism that later progressed to Graves' ophthalmopathy. Here the CDR3 reads CASSPLRWAVTGELFF. CDR3 sequence (DNA): TGTGCCAGCAGCCCCCTAAGGTGGGCAGTCACCGGGGAGCTGTTTTTT.